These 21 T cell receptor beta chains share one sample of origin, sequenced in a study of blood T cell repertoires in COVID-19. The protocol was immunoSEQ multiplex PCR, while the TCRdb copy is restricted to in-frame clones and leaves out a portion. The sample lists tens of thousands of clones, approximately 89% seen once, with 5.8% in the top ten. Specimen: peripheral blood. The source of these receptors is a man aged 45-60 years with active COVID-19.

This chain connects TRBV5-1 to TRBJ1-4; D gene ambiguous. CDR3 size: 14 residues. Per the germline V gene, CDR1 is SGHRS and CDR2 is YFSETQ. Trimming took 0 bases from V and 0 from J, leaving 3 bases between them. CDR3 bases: TGCGCCAGCAGCTTGGGGCCAACTAATGAAAAACTGTTTTTT. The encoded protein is CASSLGPTNEKLFF. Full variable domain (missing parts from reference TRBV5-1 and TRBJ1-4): KAGVTQTPRYLIKTRGQQVTLSCSPISGHRSVSWYQQTPGQGLQFLFEYFSETQRNKGNFPGRFSGRQFSNSRSEMNVSTLELGDSALYLCASSLGPTNEKLFFGSGTQLSVL.

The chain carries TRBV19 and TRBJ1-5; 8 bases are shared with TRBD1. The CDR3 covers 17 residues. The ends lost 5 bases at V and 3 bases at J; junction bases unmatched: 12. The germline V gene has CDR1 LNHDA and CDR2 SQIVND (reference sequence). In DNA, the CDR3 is TGTGCCAGTAGTCCCCCAGGGGGCGGCCAGCTCAATCAGCCCCAGCATTTT. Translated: CASSPPGGGQLNQPQHF. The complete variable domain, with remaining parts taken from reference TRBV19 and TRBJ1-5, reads DGGITQSPKYLFRKEGQNVTLSCEQNLNHDAMYWYRQDPGQGLRLIYYSQIVNDFQKGDIAEGYSVSREKKESFPLTVTSAQKNPTAFYLCASSPPGGGQLNQPQHFGDGTRLSIL.

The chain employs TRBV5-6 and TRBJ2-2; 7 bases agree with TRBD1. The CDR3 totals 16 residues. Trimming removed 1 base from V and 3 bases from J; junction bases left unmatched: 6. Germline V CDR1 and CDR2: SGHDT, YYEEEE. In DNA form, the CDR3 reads TGTGCCAGCAGCTTGCGGGATAGGGGGCACACCGGGGAGCTGTTTTTT. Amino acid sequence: CASSLRDRGHTGELFF.

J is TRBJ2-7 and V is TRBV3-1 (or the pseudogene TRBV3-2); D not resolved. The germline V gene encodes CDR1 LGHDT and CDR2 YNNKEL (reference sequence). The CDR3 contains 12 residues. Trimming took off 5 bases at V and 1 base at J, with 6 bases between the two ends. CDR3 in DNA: TGTGCCAGCAGCTTTCTTTCCTACGAGCAGTACTTC. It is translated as CASSFLSYEQYF.

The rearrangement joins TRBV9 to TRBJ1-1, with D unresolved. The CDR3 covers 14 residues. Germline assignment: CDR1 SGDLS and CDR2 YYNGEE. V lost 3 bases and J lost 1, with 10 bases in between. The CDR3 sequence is CASSGTATNTEAFF. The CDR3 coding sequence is TGTGCCAGCAGCGGGACTGCAACGAACACTGAAGCTTTCTTT.

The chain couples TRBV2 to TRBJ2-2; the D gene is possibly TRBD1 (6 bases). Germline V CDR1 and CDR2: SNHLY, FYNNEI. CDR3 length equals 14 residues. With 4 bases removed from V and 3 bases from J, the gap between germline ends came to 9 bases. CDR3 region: CASSVRTDTGELFF. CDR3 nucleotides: TGTGCCAGCAGTGTGCGGACAGACACCGGGGAGCTGTTTTTT.

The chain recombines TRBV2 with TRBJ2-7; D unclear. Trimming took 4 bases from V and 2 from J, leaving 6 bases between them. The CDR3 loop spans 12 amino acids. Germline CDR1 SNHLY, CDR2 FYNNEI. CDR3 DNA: TGTGCCAGCAGTGTTGTTACCTACGAGCAGTACTTC. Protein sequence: CASSVVTYEQYF.

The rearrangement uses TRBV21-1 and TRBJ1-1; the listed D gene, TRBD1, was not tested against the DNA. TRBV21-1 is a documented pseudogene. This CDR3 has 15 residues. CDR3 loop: CASDWACSMNTEAFF. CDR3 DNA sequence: TGTGCCAGCGATTGGGCCTGCTCGATGAACACTGAAGCTTTCTTT.

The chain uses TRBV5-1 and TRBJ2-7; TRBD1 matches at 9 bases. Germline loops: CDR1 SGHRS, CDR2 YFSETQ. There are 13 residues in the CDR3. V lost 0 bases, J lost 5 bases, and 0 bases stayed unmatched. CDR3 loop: CASSLGTGDEQYF. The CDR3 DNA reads TGCGCCAGCAGCTTGGGGACAGGGGACGAGCAGTACTTC.

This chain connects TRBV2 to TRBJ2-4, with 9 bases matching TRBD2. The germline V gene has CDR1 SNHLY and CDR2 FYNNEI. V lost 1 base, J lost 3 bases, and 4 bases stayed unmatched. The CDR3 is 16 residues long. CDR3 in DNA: TGTGCCAGCAGTGAAGAGGGCGGGGGGGTCAAAAACATTCAGTACTTC. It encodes CASSEEGGGVKNIQYF.

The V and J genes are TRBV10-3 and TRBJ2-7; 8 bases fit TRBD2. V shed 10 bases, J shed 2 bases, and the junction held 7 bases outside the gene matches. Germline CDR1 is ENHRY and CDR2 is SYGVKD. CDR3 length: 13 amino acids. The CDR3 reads CATSGLVPYEQYF. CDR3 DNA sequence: TGTGCCACCTCGGGACTAGTTCCCTACGAGCAGTACTTC.

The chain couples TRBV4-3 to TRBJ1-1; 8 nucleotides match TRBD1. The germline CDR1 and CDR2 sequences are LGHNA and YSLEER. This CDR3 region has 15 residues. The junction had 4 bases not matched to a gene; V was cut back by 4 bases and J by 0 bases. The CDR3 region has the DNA TGCGCCAGCAGCCCTCACAGGGGGATGAACACTGAAGCTTTCTTT. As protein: CASSPHRGMNTEAFF.

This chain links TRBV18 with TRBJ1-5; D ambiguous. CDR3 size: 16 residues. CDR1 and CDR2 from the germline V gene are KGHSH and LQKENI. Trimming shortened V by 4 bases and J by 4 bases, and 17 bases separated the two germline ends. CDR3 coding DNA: TGTGCCAGCTCACTAAGTGACCCGCGAGGGAATCAGCCCCAGCATTTT. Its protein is CASSLSDPRGNQPQHF.

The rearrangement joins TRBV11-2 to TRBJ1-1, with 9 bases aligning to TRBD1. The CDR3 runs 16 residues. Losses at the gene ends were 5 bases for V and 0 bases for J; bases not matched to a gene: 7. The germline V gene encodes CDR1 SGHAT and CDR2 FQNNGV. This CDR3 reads CASSLEQGAVNTEAFF. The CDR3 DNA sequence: TGTGCCAGCAGCCTCGAACAGGGGGCTGTGAACACTGAAGCTTTCTTT.

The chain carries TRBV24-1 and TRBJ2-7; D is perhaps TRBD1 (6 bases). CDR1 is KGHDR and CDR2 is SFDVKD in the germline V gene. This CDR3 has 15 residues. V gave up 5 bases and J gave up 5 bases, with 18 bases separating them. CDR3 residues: CATSAGPRGADEQYF. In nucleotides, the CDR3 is TGTGCCACCAGTGCCGGACCCAGGGGAGCGGACGAGCAGTACTTC.

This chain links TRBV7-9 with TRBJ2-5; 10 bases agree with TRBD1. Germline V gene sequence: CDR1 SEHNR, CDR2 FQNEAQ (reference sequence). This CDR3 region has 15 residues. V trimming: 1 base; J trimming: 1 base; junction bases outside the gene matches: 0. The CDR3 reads CASSLGDRGQETQYF. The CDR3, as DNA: TGTGCCAGCAGCTTAGGGGACAGGGGCCAAGAGACCCAGTACTTC.

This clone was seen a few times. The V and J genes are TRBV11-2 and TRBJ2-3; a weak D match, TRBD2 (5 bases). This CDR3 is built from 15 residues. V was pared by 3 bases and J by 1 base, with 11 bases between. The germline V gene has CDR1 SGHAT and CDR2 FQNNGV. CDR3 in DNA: TGTGCCAGCAGCTTGGCGGGTTTCGGCACAGATACGCAGTATTTT. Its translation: CASSLAGFGTDTQYF.

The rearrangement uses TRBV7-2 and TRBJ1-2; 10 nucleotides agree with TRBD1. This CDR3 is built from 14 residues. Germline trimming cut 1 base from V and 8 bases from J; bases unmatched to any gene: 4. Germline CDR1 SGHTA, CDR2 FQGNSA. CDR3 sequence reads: CASSLVGQGTGYTF. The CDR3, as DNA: TGTGCCAGCAGCTTAGTGGGACAGGGGACCGGCTACACCTTC.

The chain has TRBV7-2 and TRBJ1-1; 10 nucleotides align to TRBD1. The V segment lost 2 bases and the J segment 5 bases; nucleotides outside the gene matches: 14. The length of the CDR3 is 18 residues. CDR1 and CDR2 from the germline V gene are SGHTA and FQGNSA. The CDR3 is CASSLKRVGTGANTEAFF. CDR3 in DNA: TGTGCCAGCAGCTTAAAAAGGGTGGGGACAGGGGCAAATACTGAAGCTTTCTTT.

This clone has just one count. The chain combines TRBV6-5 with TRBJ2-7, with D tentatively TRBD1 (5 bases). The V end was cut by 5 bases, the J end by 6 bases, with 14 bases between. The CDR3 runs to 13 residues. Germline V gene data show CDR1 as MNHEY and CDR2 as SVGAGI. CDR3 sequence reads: CASSIGAGFEQYF. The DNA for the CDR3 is TGTGCCAGCAGTATAGGGGCAGGGTTCGAGCAGTACTTC.

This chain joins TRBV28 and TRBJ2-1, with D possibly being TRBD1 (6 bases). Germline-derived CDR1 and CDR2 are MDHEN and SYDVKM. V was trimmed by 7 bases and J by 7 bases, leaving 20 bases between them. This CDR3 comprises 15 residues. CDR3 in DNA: TGTGCCAGCACCCCAGGGGCAGGAAGAACGAATGAGCAGTTCTTC. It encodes CASTPGAGRTNEQFF. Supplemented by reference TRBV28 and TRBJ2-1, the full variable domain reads DVKVTQSSRYLVKRTGEKVFLECVQDMDHENMFWYRQDPGLGLRLIYFSYDVKMKEKGDIPEGYSVSREKKERFSLILESASTNQTSMYLCASTPGAGRTNEQFFGPGTRLTVL.